This passage covers 4 T cell receptor beta chains from one sample sequenced in a study of T cell repertoires in cytomegalovirus infection. In TCRdb, the reads were re-called with MiXCR into one record per CDR3 protein. The sample records a few hundred thousand distinct CDR3 sequences, under 45% being singletons. No antigen has been identified for these receptors. The sample consisted of cultured PBMCs, taken from culture after CMV antigen stimulation. Source of these receptors: a human donor in good health (CMV status not recorded). Some clones in this sample may be carry-over from other donors' samples.

There are a few counts of this clonotype. V usage is TRBV7-2 and J usage is TRBJ1-2, with D maybe TRBD1 (5 bases). The ends were cut back, 2 bases at V and 7 bases at J, with 17 bases in the middle. Germline V gene data show CDR1 as SGHTA and CDR2 as FQGNSA. The CDR3 has 15 residues. Written as DNA, the CDR3 is TGTGCCAGCAGCTTAACGTCGGCGGGGGACTCTGGCTACACCTTC. Residues: CASSLTSAGDSGYTF.

The sample holds a few counts of this clonotype. This chain joins TRBV7-2 and TRBJ2-2, with 8 bases aligning to TRBD2. V gave up 5 bases and J gave up 8 bases; unmatched junction bases: 7. The CDR3 spans 14 residues. The V gene's germline CDR1 is SGHTA and CDR2 FQGNSA. The CDR3 DNA reads TGTGCCAGCAGCCTAGGGACTAGATCTGGGGAGCTGTTTTTT. Translated, it gives CASSLGTRSGELFF.

This chain links TRBV7-2 with TRBJ2-5, with D possibly TRBD1 on 5 matching bases. The V gene lost 5 bases and the J gene lost 3 bases, with 13 bases spanning the gap. This CDR3 has 14 amino acids. The germline CDR1 and CDR2 sequences are SGHTA and FQGNSA. The CDR3 bases are TGTGCCAGCAGCCCCGCCAGGGCGGAAGAGACCCAGTACTTC. It yields the protein CASSPARAEETQYF.

The chain has TRBV7-2 and TRBJ2-5; no reliable D call. V was pared by 2 bases and J by 2 bases, with 9 bases between. Germline V gene lookup returns CDR1 SGHTA and CDR2 FQGNSA. This CDR3 is built from 14 residues. CDR3 protein: CASSLSRRQETQYF. CDR3 nucleotide sequence: TGTGCCAGCAGCTTATCCAGGCGGCAAGAGACCCAGTACTTC.